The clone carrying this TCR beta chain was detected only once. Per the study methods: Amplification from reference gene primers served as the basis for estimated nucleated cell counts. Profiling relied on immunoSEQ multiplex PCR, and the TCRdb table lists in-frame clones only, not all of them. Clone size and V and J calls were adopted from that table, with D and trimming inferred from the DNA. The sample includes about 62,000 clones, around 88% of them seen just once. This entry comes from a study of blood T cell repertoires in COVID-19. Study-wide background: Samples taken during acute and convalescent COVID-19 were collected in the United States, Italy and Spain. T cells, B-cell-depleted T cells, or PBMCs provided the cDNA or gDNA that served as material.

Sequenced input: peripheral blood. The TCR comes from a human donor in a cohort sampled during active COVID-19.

The CDR3 spells CASSQEGNGGAGELFF. The DNA for the CDR3 is TGCGCCAGCAGCCAAGAAGGGAACGGGGGGGCCGGGGAGCTGTTTTTT. The chain joins TRBV4-1 to TRBJ2-2; TRBD2 matches at 8 bases. CDR1 and CDR2 from the germline V gene are MGHRA and YSYEKL. There are 16 residues in the CDR3. Unmatched junction bases numbered 6, after V lost 0 bases and J lost 6 bases.